These T cell receptor beta chains were read from a single sample in a study of blood T cell repertoires in COVID-19. TCRdb's table, derived via immunoSEQ multiplex PCR, lists solely in-frame clones and lacks some. The sample lists 250,000 to 350,000 clones; about 90% were seen once. Sequencing used PBMCs or T cells enriched from blood (not recorded which). The receptors stem from a woman aged 30 to 39 who had recovered from COVID-19. Each CDR3 is given without its conserved first and last residue. The order of the fields is V gene, CDR3 protein.

TRBV29-1	SVKGTGGYEGYT
TRBV19	ASSIQGANTEAF
TRBV2	ASRRAGLDEQF
TRBV15	ATSRDKGAVGKLF
TRBV7-9	ASSLGVTGYNEQF
TRBV19	ASSIEANTEAF
TRBV5-8	ASSLGITNEKLF
TRBV30	AWDRGRGEKLF
TRBV7-9	ASSLKAGGSSYEQY
TRBV11-2	ASSPVGGSFTGYT
TRBV6-5	ASSAGGSYEQY
TRBV6-6	ASSYGPNSGNTIY
TRBV4-3	ASSQEGQGVDYT
TRBV4-3	ASSQDDAGGRPDTQY
TRBV28	ASSSSGTGKYLNGYT
TRBV9	ASPSGKGEQY
TRBV3-1/TRBV3-2	ASSAAGTGVTEAF
TRBV6-2/TRBV6-3	ASSYPNWRGQNSNQPQH
TRBV5-4	ASSLWAGSGTEAF
TRBV25-1	ASSEAQEFRAF
TRBV18	ASSADRANYGYT
TRBV3-1/TRBV3-2	ASSRQAREAF
TRBV5-1	ASSLPPGRGSYGYT
TRBV5-1	ASSFNARMNTEAF
TRBV10-2	ASALAGQTGELF
TRBV23-1	ASSQSAGEGYGYT
TRBV2	ASREEVPVRGYT
TRBV10-2	ASSGVRGNYGYT
TRBV12-3/TRBV12-4	ASSSGGFGEAF
TRBV10-3	AISGQGERQPQH
TRBV3-1/TRBV3-2	ASSTRTGGGGNTIY
TRBV7-9	ASPTRDRGSFASGELF
TRBV7-9	ASSSGGLGNQPQH
TRBV30	AWSQTGQGDTEAF
TRBV3-1/TRBV3-2	ASSQRAGVSYEQY
TRBV4-1	ASSQEGDRNQPQH
TRBV5-1	ASSQFGRGVGATEAF
TRBV27	ASSLLSSGGDNEQF
TRBV4-1	ASSHPPAKNYGYT
TRBV5-1	ASSSGLKETQY
TRBV7-6	ASSPLAGGADTQY
TRBV24-1	ATSDGGRTDTQY
TRBV29-1	SVEGTGGGTEAF
TRBV3-1/TRBV3-2	ASSQTSWGNTIY
TRBV9	ASSYRDYNSPLH
TRBV7-6	ASSPNREGQPQH
TRBV6-2/TRBV6-3	ASSYRGINTEAF
TRBV11-3	ASSPPGGTFST
TRBV3-1/TRBV3-2	ASSQDLRTATNYGYT
TRBV11-2	ASSFGRQGNHGYT
TRBV7-2	ASSFTRDSHEQY
TRBV30	AWTLPGVYGYT
TRBV6-5	ASRTGSLGYT
TRBV9	ASSATGGLAGARTGELF
TRBV4-3	ASSQGQGYNEQF